The TCR beta chain described here comes from a study of OX40 agonist ivuxolimab in advanced cancers. Study at large: A history of anti-PD-1, anti-PD-L1 or anti-CTLA-4 therapy was acceptable, and approximately 40% had some. Two patients with cutaneous melanoma and one with hepatocellular carcinoma, three in total, showed partial responses.

Repertoires were generated with immunoSEQ multiplex PCR, while TCRdb's copy carries only in-frame clones and drops some. Among 70,000 or so clones listed, over 80% were seen once. Losses at the gene ends were 4 bases for V and 5 bases for J; bases not matched to a gene: 8. The germline V gene has CDR1 SGHRS and CDR2 YFSETQ. The CDR3 has 14 residues. The J gene is TRBJ2-7, the V gene TRBV5-1; TRBD1 agrees at 8 bases. The sequenced sample was CD4+ or CD8+ T cells sorted from blood, obtained in a trial of the OX40 agonist ivuxolimab. This clonotype originated in an adult with an advanced solid tumor such as melanoma, head and neck, liver or kidney cancer. In DNA, the CDR3 is TGCGCCAGCAGCCCCCTAGGACAGGGTGACGAGCAGTACTTC. Translated, it gives CASSPLGQGDEQYF.